This entry describes one TCR beta chain. This sample stems from a study of CD8 T cells in Susac syndrome. Sequencing of TCR beta was undertaken in CD8+ and CD4+ T cells derived from blood. TEMRA cells were enriched by FACS, and CD4+ and CD8+ T cells were negatively isolated. A quantity of about 0.5 to 1 ug RNA underwent reverse transcription using random hexamers. TCR beta CDR3 was amplified by immunoSEQ multiplex PCR. This amplification extended across 54 Vbeta and 13 Jbeta segments. Using its own MiXCR run on the immunoSEQ multiplex PCR reads, TCRdb lists one record per CDR3 protein. The table includes 45,000 to 55,000 distinct CDR3 sequences, over 85% detected once. Germline V gene lookup returns CDR1 SGHDT and CDR2 YYEEEE. The CDR3 runs to 14 residues. V shed 0 bases and J shed 7 bases, with 10 bases lying between them.

V is TRBV5-6 and J is TRBJ1-4; no clear D. Sequencing input: CD8+ T cells from PBMCs. The clonotype comes from a human donor in good health. The CDR3 loop is CASSLGRPGEKLFF. The CDR3 nucleotides are TGTGCCAGCAGCTTGGGAAGGCCGGGTGAAAAACTGTTTTTT. The full variable domain, its missing parts supplied by reference TRBV5-6 and TRBJ1-4, is DAGVTQSPTHLIKTRGQQVTLRCSPKSGHDTVSWYQQALGQGPQFIFQYYEEEERQRGNFPDRFSGHQFPNYSSELNVNALLLGDSALYLCASSLGRPGEKLFFGSGTQLSVL.